This record covers a single T cell receptor beta chain. CDR3 length: 12 amino acids. CDR1 is ENHRY, CDR2 SYGVKD, per germline. Trimming pared 3 bases from V and 2 bases from J, leaving 4 bases between. TCRdb's table, derived via immunoSEQ multiplex PCR, lists solely in-frame clones and lacks some. This table has approximately 53,000 clones, approximately 91% appearing once. These data originate in a study of T cell changes during pregnancy in multiple sclerosis. V and J are TRBV10-3 and TRBJ2-5, with unresolved D. This material consisted of CD4+ T cells from peripheral blood mononuclear cells, taken in the second trimester of pregnancy. The receptor comes from a female donor with multiple sclerosis, enrolled in a pregnancy study. CDR3: CAISEAQETQYF. In DNA, the CDR3 is TGTGCCATCAGTGAAGCACAAGAGACCCAGTACTTC.